This is a list of T cell receptor beta chains from one sample in a study of blood T cell repertoires in COVID-19. Repertoires were generated with immunoSEQ multiplex PCR, while TCRdb's copy carries only in-frame clones and drops some. The repertoire consists of 70,000 to 95,000 clones, with 75% to 85% occurring once and the leading ten covering about 12%. Sequencing was performed on peripheral blood. The source is a middle-aged woman with active or convalescent COVID-19. Both conserved end residues are part of each CDR3. The order of the fields is D gene, J gene, V gene, clone size, CDR3 DNA, CDR3 protein. The D gene is left open where the match is weak. The size entry is marked missing in some rows and otherwise reads once, few, many or a size class.

>TRBD2|TRBJ2-3|TRBV12-5|.
TGTGCTAGTGGCCCCCCCGGACTAGCGGAGATGGACCGGGCGCAGTATTTT
CASGPPGLAEMDRAQYF
>.|TRBJ2-7|TRBV20-1|.
TGCAGTGCCCAATTTCGGGGCGAGCAGTACTTC
CSAQFRGEQYF
>.|TRBJ1-3|TRBV5-4|few
TGTGCCAGCAGCGTAACTCAGACAGCTGAAGGACGGAGAAACACCATATATTTT
CASSVTQTAEGRRNTIYF
>.|TRBJ2-7|TRBV11-3|.
TGTGCCAGCAGTGTTGGAGGGGGCTCTGGCGAGCAGTACTTC
CASSVGGGSGEQYF
>.|TRBJ2-5|TRBV19|.
TGTGCCAGTAGTATAGATACCCTGGTAGGAGGGGAGACCCAGTACTTC
CASSIDTLVGGETQYF
>TRBD1|TRBJ2-7|TRBV23-1|.
TGCGCCAGCAGTCCCCCTTTCCGGGACAGGGCCTTCTACGAGCAGTACTTC
CASSPPFRDRAFYEQYF
>.|TRBJ1-3|TRBV15|.
TGTGCCACCAGCAGAGAGTCCGTGGAGGGAAACACCATATATTTT
CATSRESVEGNTIYF
>TRBD2|TRBJ2-1|TRBV28|few
TGTGCCAGCAGTGGGAGCGGGGTATTTCATGAGCAGTTCTTC
CASSGSGVFHEQFF
>TRBD2|TRBJ2-1|TRBV7-2|.
TGTGCCAGCAGCTTAGATACTAGCGGAGACAATGAGCAGTTCTTC
CASSLDTSGDNEQFF
>TRBD2|TRBJ2-3|TRBV6-1|.
TGTGCCAGCAGTGAAAGGGGCGGGGGGACTAGCACAGATACGCAGTATTTT
CASSERGGGTSTDTQYF
>.|TRBJ2-3|TRBV4-3|.
TGCGCCAGCAGCCAGACGGGAGCGTACACAGATACGCAGTATTTT
CASSQTGAYTDTQYF
>TRBD1|TRBJ2-3|TRBV15|.
TGTGCCACCAGCCGTTCGTGGGACAGGGTGACAGATACGCAGTATTTT
CATSRSWDRVTDTQYF
>TRBD1|TRBJ2-1|TRBV7-3|.
TGTGCCAGCAGCTTAGGTGGGACAGATTCCTTAGCCTACAATGAGCAGTTCTTC
CASSLGGTDSLAYNEQFF
>TRBD1|TRBJ1-1|TRBV7-8|.
TGTGCCAGCAGCTTAGAAGGACAGGGAGGAATGAACACTGAAGCTTTCTTT
CASSLEGQGGMNTEAFF
>.|TRBJ1-3|TRBV5-5|.
TGTGCCAGCAGCTTAGCGGCTGGAAACACCATATATTTT
CASSLAAGNTIYF
>TRBD1|TRBJ1-1|TRBV6-5|once
TGTGCCAGCAGCTACTCAGGCGGACAGGGGACTGAAGCTTTCTTT
CASSYSGGQGTEAFF
>TRBD1|TRBJ2-1|TRBV5-1|.
TGCGCCAGCAGCTCGAATAATAACCGGGACAGCCGCGACAATGAGCAGTTCTTC
CASSSNNNRDSRDNEQFF
>TRBD2|TRBJ2-3|TRBV4-2|few
TGTGCCAGCAGCCAAGAATGGCGGGGGGGCACAGATACGCAGTATTTT
CASSQEWRGGTDTQYF
>TRBD1|TRBJ2-7|TRBV6-5|.
TGTGCCAGCAGCCTAAGACAGGGGCCTTCCCGCGAGCAGTACTTC
CASSLRQGPSREQYF
>.|TRBJ2-7|TRBV5-6|.
TGTGCCAGCAGCTTGAGAGGGTTCTACGAGCAGTACTTC
CASSLRGFYEQYF
>TRBD1|TRBJ2-2|TRBV19|.
TGTGCCAGTACCACCGGGACAGGGGACACCGGGGAGCTGTTTTTT
CASTTGTGDTGELFF
>.|TRBJ1-1|TRBV27|.
TGTGCCAGCAGTTCCCCTCCCGGGTCAGCTTTCTTT
CASSSPPGSAFF
>TRBD1|TRBJ2-1|TRBV7-7|.
TGTGCTAGCAGCAAGGGACAGCACAATGAGCAGTTCTTC
CASSKGQHNEQFF
>.|TRBJ2-2|TRBV5-1|.
TGCGCCAGCAGCTTGGCAGGCGCGAACACCGGGGAGCTGTTTTTT
CASSLAGANTGELFF
>.|TRBJ2-6|TRBV7-6|few
TGTGCCAGCAGCCCCCTAGAGGGCGCAAGATGGCTCTCTGGGGCCAACGTCCTGACTTTC
CASSPLEGARWLSGANVLTF
>TRBD2|TRBJ2-2|TRBV7-9|few
TGTGCCAGCAGCTTACCCCCTGGACTAGGTGACGGGGAGCTGTTTTTT
CASSLPPGLGDGELFF
>.|TRBJ2-1|TRBV5-8|.
TGTGCCAGCAGCTTGGTTGTCCTCGGTTACCCCTACAATGAGCAGTTCTTC
CASSLVVLGYPYNEQFF
>TRBD1|TRBJ2-2|TRBV5-1|.
TGCGCCAGCAGCTCGGGACAGGTATACGGGGAGCTGTTTTTT
CASSSGQVYGELFF
>.|TRBJ1-5|TRBV7-2|few
TGTGCCAGCAGCTTACTGAGTAACAATCAGCCCCAGCATTTT
CASSLLSNNQPQHF
>TRBD2|TRBJ2-2|TRBV7-2|.
TGTGCCAGCAGCTTAAATAGCGGGGGTTCTTTAGACACCGGGGAGCTGTTTTTT
CASSLNSGGSLDTGELFF
>.|TRBJ2-7|TRBV5-6|.
TGTGCCAGCAGAGGCTTGGCAGGGCCGGTCTACGAGCAGTACTTC
CASRGLAGPVYEQYF
>.|TRBJ2-1|TRBV12-3/TRBV12-4|.
TGTGCCAGCGCGGGATTAATTGAGCAGTTCTTC
CASAGLIEQFF
>.|TRBJ1-1|TRBV19|.
TGTGCCAGTAGTATAAGGGGGGGCGCGCGGTACACTGAAGCTTTCTTT
CASSIRGGARYTEAFF
>TRBD2|TRBJ2-7|TRBV5-3|.
TGTGCCAGAAGCTCTACCATGCCGGGACTAGCGGCAGAGCAGTACTTC
CARSSTMPGLAAEQYF
>TRBD2|TRBJ2-5|TRBV29-1|.
TGCAGCGGGGGACTAACCGTGGGGCATGAGACCCAGTACTTC
CSGGLTVGHETQYF
>.|TRBJ1-3|TRBV30|.
TGTGCCTGGGGATTTAAACAGGGCGTAAACCGTGTATCTGGAAACACCATATATTTT
CAWGFKQGVNRVSGNTIYF
>.|TRBJ2-7|TRBV27|.
TGTGCCAGCAGTAACTTCTACGAGCAGTACTTC
CASSNFYEQYF
>TRBD1|TRBJ1-4|TRBV27|.
TGTGCCAGCAAGGACAGGAGTACTAATGAAAAACTGTTTTTT
CASKDRSTNEKLFF
>.|TRBJ1-2|TRBV5-4|.
TGTGCCAGCAGCGTTGGGACTGAGAACTATGGCTACACCTTC
CASSVGTENYGYTF
>.|TRBJ2-7|TRBV2|few
TGTGCCAGCACCGCAGGGACCTACGAGCAGTACTTC
CASTAGTYEQYF
>TRBD2|TRBJ2-1|TRBV7-2|.
TGTGCCAGCAGCTTAGACGGGGGGGCCCCTGAGCAGTTCTTC
CASSLDGGAPEQFF
>TRBD1|TRBJ2-3|TRBV28|once
TGTGCCAGCGACAGGGGGCTTGGTGGCACAGATACGCAGTATTTT
CASDRGLGGTDTQYF
>TRBD2|TRBJ2-1|TRBV27|.
TGTGCCAGCAGTTTATTCCGGGGGGGCGTAAGGTACAATGAGCAGTTCTTC
CASSLFRGGVRYNEQFF
>TRBD1|TRBJ1-2|TRBV5-1|.
TGCGCCAGCAGCTTGGCCCAGGGGGACGGCTACACCTTC
CASSLAQGDGYTF
>.|TRBJ2-7|TRBV7-9|once
TGTGCCAGCAGCTTAGAGCCTAGCTCCTACGAGCAGTACTTC
CASSLEPSSYEQYF
>.|TRBJ1-6|TRBV11-2|few
TGTGCCAGCAGCTTGGGCGGAGGGTATGGGGGGGGTTCACCCCTCCACTTT
CASSLGGGYGGGSPLHF
>TRBD1|TRBJ1-6|TRBV18|few
TGTGCCAGCTCACGGGACAGGGGGACGCTAGCTGGTAATTCACCCCTCCACTTT
CASSRDRGTLAGNSPLHF
>.|TRBJ1-1|TRBV11-2|once
TGTGCCAGCAGCTTCTTGCGGGGATTTGGGACTGAAGCTTTCTTT
CASSFLRGFGTEAFF
>.|TRBJ2-5|TRBV7-3|.
TGTGCCAGCAGCTTAGGGCCTATGGGGACCCAGTACTTC
CASSLGPMGTQYF
>.|TRBJ2-1|TRBV2|.
TGTGCCAGCAGTTCTTTTCGGCGGTCCGACAATGAGCAGTTCTTC
CASSSFRRSDNEQFF